This passage covers 7 T cell receptor beta chains from one sample sequenced in a study of Graves' ophthalmopathy and Graves' hyperthyroidism. Scientists amplified the TCR beta CDR3 regions from RNA transcripts. The first round was an RT-PCR with HTBI primers, and the second round was a multiplex PCR. TCRdb fed the multiplex PCR reads into MiXCR, producing one record per CDR3 protein. The top ten clones hold 35% to 55% of a sample with about 700,000 distinct CDR3 sequences, 35% to 50% of them seen once. Sequenced sample: peripheral blood. The receptors shown here come from an adult man with Graves' ophthalmopathy.

The table lists this clonotype with a count of one. Relative to the germline gene, one junction end is altered; a read error may explain this. The chain has TRBV29-1 and TRBJ1-4; D ambiguous. Germline CDR1 reads SQVTM; CDR2 reads ANQGSEA. The CDR3 spans 12 residues. CDR3 sequence reads: CSVGTLGEKLFF. Written as DNA, the CDR3 is TGCAGTGTTGGTACCCTAGGGGAAAAACTGTTTTTT.

In this sample, this clonotype turned up many times. This rearrangement joins TRBV2 to TRBJ1-1; the D gene is possibly TRBD1 (5 bases). The germline V gene has CDR1 SNHLY and CDR2 FYNNEI. Trimming left V 1 base short and J 6 bases short, with 12 bases between. This CDR3 has 14 residues. CDR3 DNA sequence: TGTGCCAGCAGTGAAGGGCAGGGAAGGGCTGAAGCTTTCTTT. It yields the protein CASSEGQGRAEAFF.

In its sample, this clonotype was seen a few times. The chain links TRBV20-1 to TRBJ2-5; 8 nucleotides agree with TRBD2. From germline, CDR1 is DFQATT and CDR2 SNEGSKA (reference sequence). V was clipped by 3 bases and J by 3 bases; unmatched bases: 3. The CDR3 has 13 residues. The CDR3 sequence is CSARMGLEETQYF. The DNA of the CDR3 is TGCAGTGCTAGGATGGGACTAGAAGAGACCCAGTACTTC.

The chain has TRBV25-1 and TRBJ1-1, with a possible D match to TRBD1 (6 bases). Germline CDR1 and CDR2: MGHDK and SYGVNS. Trimming removed 4 bases at V and 10 bases at J, with 13 bases between. The CDR3 loop spans 12 amino acids. The CDR3 spells CASSGSGDRAFF. DNA for the CDR3: TGTGCCAGCAGTGGGTCAGGGGATAGAGCTTTCTTT.

This clonotype appeared many times. The junction shows a germline mismatch at one end, possibly a read error. J is TRBJ1-5 and V is TRBV24-1, with a possible D match to TRBD1 (5 bases). This CDR3 has 14 residues. CDR1 KGHDR and CDR2 SFDVKD come from the germline V gene. The CDR3 DNA is TGTGCCAGCAGTTTAAGGGCAGGGACTCAGCCCCAGCATTTT. It specifies CASSLRAGTQPQHF.

This sequence joins TRBV12-3 or TRBV12-4 and TRBJ2-3; D gene ambiguous. The CDR3 sequence is 12 residues long. The CDR3 here is CASGLSTDTQYF. CDR3 bases: TGTGCTAGTGGCTTAAGTACAGATACGCAGTATTTT.

The chain joins TRBV12-3 or TRBV12-4 to TRBJ2-5, with 8 bases that match TRBD1. The J call is in doubt because the DNA end fits TRBJ2-1 better. This CDR3 contains 14 residues. The CDR3 sequence: CASSLGQGRETQFF. The DNA of the CDR3 is TGTGCCAGCAGTTTAGGACAGGGGCGAGAGACCCAGTTCTTC.